The next 28 T cell receptor beta chains were all read from a single sample in a study of T cells after yellow fever vaccination. TCRdb used MiXCR to reprocess the 5' RACE reads, holding one entry per CDR3 protein. The sample lists over 150,000 distinct CDR3 sequences, about 6% seen once, with nearly 3% in the top ten. The sample consisted of CD4+ T cells sorted from PBMCs, taken on the day of the first yellow fever vaccination. Every receptor here comes from a young man who received the YFV17D yellow fever vaccine.

This clonotype was observed a few times. The gene calls are TRBV18 and TRBJ2-1; 10 bases match TRBD2. Germline CDR1 is KGHSH and CDR2 is LQKENI. With V trimmed by 3 bases and J by 3 bases, 11 bases remained unmatched. This CDR3 contains 18 residues. CDR3 DNA: TGTGCCAGCTCACCGGCTGTTTCAGCGGGGGGGAACTACAATGAGCAGTTCTTC. The encoded protein is CASSPAVSAGGNYNEQFF.

This rearrangement joins TRBV2 to TRBJ2-1, with TRBD2 matching over 8 bases. Germline V CDR1 and CDR2: SNHLY, FYNNEI. V lost 2 bases, J lost 5 bases, and 2 bases stayed unmatched. This CDR3 has 14 amino acids. CDR3 nucleotide sequence: TGTGCCAGCAGTGAAACTAGCGGAAACAATGAGCAGTTCTTC. Encoded protein: CASSETSGNNEQFF. Full variable domain (rest looked up from reference TRBV2 and TRBJ2-1): EPEVTQTPSHQVTQMGQEVILRCVPISNHLYFYWYRQILGQKVEFLVSFYNNEISEKSEIFDDQFSVERPDGSNFTLKIRSTKLEDSAMYFCASSETSGNNEQFFGPGTRLTVL.

Turning to this clonotype: A much larger clone is a single base away; this may be a read error. The chain joins TRBV7-3 to TRBJ2-1; D may be TRBD2 (6 bases). The V gene lost 2 bases and the J gene lost 3 bases, with 11 bases spanning the gap. Germline V gene lookup returns CDR1 SGHTA and CDR2 FQGTGA. CDR3 length equals 15 residues. The CDR3 DNA follows: TGTGCCAGCAGCTTAGCGGGGTGCTTCTACAATGAGCAGTTCTTC. It is translated as CASSLAGCFYNEQFF.

The table lists this clonotype with many counts. This chain connects TRBV7-2 to TRBJ2-1; possible D gene TRBD1, 7 bases. This CDR3 contains 13 residues. Germline V gene data show CDR1 as SGHTA and CDR2 as FQGNSA. Trimming cost V 6 bases and J 8 bases, with 14 bases left between them. The CDR3 is CASRSGGKDEQFF. The CDR3 coding sequence is TGTGCCAGCAGATCAGGGGGGAAGGATGAGCAGTTCTTC.

This clonotype was observed at least ten times. The chain has TRBV12-3 or TRBV12-4 and TRBJ1-5; TRBD1 might be the D (5 bases). Trimming removed 5 bases at V and 7 bases at J, with 15 bases between. The CDR3 has 14 residues. Here the CDR3 DNA reads TGTGCCAGCAGTCCGACCGGGGGAGGACAGCCCCAGCATTTT. Amino acids: CASSPTGGGQPQHF.

This clonotype was recorded at least ten times. The genes are TRBV14 and TRBJ1-5; no firm D call. There are 20 residues in the CDR3. The V gene lost 4 bases and the J gene lost 3 bases, with 28 bases spanning the gap. Germline lookup yields CDR1 SGHDN and CDR2 FVKESK. Here the CDR3 DNA reads TGTGCCAGCAGCCCAAAAGGCCGTTACCTGACCTATCACGACAATCAGCCCCAGCATTTT. Its translation: CASSPKGRYLTYHDNQPQHF.

The V gene is TRBV7-2, the J gene TRBJ2-5; TRBD1 matches 8 bases. The CDR3 contains 14 residues. CDR1 and CDR2 (germline): SGHTA, FQGNSA. V was clipped by 5 bases and J by 3 bases; unmatched bases: 5. Here the CDR3 DNA reads TGTGCCAGCAGCCCAGACAGGGGCGAAGAGACCCAGTACTTC. It encodes CASSPDRGEETQYF.

The chain joins TRBV6-2 or TRBV6-3 to TRBJ1-1; 7 nucleotides match TRBD1. V gave up 4 bases and J gave up 6 bases; unmatched junction bases: 8. This CDR3 spans 14 amino acids. CDR1 MNHEY and CDR2 SVGEGT come from the germline V gene. CDR3 sequence reads: CASSFQGVPAEAFF. As DNA, the CDR3 is TGTGCCAGCAGTTTCCAGGGGGTTCCAGCTGAAGCTTTCTTT.

This clonotype occurred many times. The chain employs TRBV28 and TRBJ1-1; possible D gene TRBD1, 5 bases. Germline-derived CDR1 and CDR2 are MDHEN and SYDVKM. CDR3 length: 16 residues. Trimming took 8 bases from V and 3 from J, leaving 22 bases between them. As DNA, the CDR3 is TGTGCCAGCGGTAGCTTTATTACAGGACCTTACACTGAAGCTTTCTTT. Translation: CASGSFITGPYTEAFF.

Remarks on this clonotype: The junction and the germline gene differ at one end; a read error may be behind it. V gene TRBV5-1 combines with J gene TRBJ2-5; D is perhaps TRBD1 or TRBD2 (5 bases each). Germline loops: CDR1 SGHRS, CDR2 YFSETQ. This CDR3 region has 16 residues. The DNA of the CDR3 is TGCGCCAGCAGCTTGGGGGGTGCCGGGACCCAAGAGACCCGGTACTTC. Protein product: CASSLGGAGTQETRYF.

This clonotype was found many times. This chain connects TRBV19 to TRBJ2-1; the D gene could be TRBD1 or TRBD2 (5 bases each). The CDR3 has 17 amino acids. CDR1 is LNHDA, CDR2 SQIVND, per germline (reference sequence). Trimming shortened V by 2 bases and J by 0 bases, and 14 bases separated the two germline ends. The CDR3 loop reads CASSIRAWGSSYNEQFF. CDR3 coding DNA: TGTGCCAGTAGTATACGAGCTTGGGGGAGCTCCTACAATGAGCAGTTCTTC.

V gene TRBV29-1 combines with J gene TRBJ2-7; D unresolved. V gave up 5 bases and J gave up 3 bases, with 8 bases separating them. Germline V CDR1 and CDR2: SQVTM, ANQGSEA. The CDR3 runs 11 residues. The chain's CDR3 is CSVRGHYEQYV. DNA of the CDR3: TGCAGCGTTCGTGGGCACTACGAGCAGTACGTC.

This clonotype was seen at least ten times. The chain recombines TRBV6-5 with TRBJ1-2; 9 bases map to TRBD1. From germline, CDR1 is MNHEY and CDR2 SVGAGI. The CDR3 loop spans 13 amino acids. V dropped 1 base and J dropped 6; count of bases not matched to a gene: 0. The CDR3 reads CASSYWDRDGYTF. DNA for the CDR3: TGTGCCAGCAGTTACTGGGACAGGGATGGCTACACCTTC.

This clonotype was counted at least ten times. The chain carries TRBV7-3 and TRBJ2-7; 7 bases map to TRBD1. The CDR3 has 13 amino acids. Germline V gives CDR1 SGHTA, CDR2 FQGTGA. Germline trimming cut 8 bases from V and 1 base from J; bases unmatched to any gene: 5. Written as DNA, the CDR3 is TGTGCCAGCTCACGGGACAGATCCTACGAGCAGTACTTC. This codes for CASSRDRSYEQYF.

This clonotype was observed a handful of times. The chain has TRBV10-2 and TRBJ2-1; 12 bases align to TRBD2. The V gene's germline CDR1 is WSHSY and CDR2 SAAADI. Trimming at V came to 6 bases and at J to 8 bases, leaving 2 bases not matched to a gene. The length of the CDR3 is 13 residues. CDR3 DNA sequence: TGCGCCAGCAGGGCTAGCGGGGGGGATGAGCAGTTCTTC. It codes for CASRASGGDEQFF.

This clonotype was seen more than once but under ten times. The chain carries TRBV20-1 and TRBJ1-2; unclear D gene. The CDR3 runs to 17 residues. V lost 6 bases, J lost 2 bases, and 25 bases lay in between. Germline assignment: CDR1 DFQATT and CDR2 SNEGSKA (reference sequence). CDR3 in amino acids: CSALPSRFGPANYGYTF. The CDR3 coding sequence is TGCAGTGCCTTACCCTCGCGGTTCGGTCCCGCAAACTATGGCTACACCTTC.

V usage is TRBV7-6 and J usage is TRBJ1-2, with D tentatively TRBD1 (5 bases). Per the germline V gene, CDR1 is SGHVS and CDR2 is FNYEAQ. This CDR3 has 13 amino acids. The V and J ends lost 4 bases and 6 bases respectively, with 12 bases between them. In DNA, the CDR3 is TGTGCCAGCAGCTCCCAGGTGGGGGATGGCTACACCTTC. Translated: CASSSQVGDGYTF.

This clonotype is a singleton in its sample. A much larger clonotype is one base distant, so this may be a read error. The chain links TRBV12-3 or TRBV12-4 to TRBJ2-1, with D tentatively TRBD2 (5 bases). The CDR3 has 15 residues. V was pared by 5 bases and J by 1 base, with 12 bases between. The CDR3 loop is CASSKGRESYNEQFF. DNA of the CDR3: TGTGCCAGCAGTAAAGGGAGAGAATCCTACAATGAGCAGTTCTTC.

Ten or more counts support this clonotype. V is TRBV3-1 and J is TRBJ2-5, with 8 bases aligning to TRBD2. The CDR3 is 15 amino acids. With V trimmed by 4 bases and J by 5 bases, 9 bases remained unmatched. Germline lookup yields CDR1 LGHDT and CDR2 YNNKEL (reference sequence). CDR3 nucleotides: TGTGCCAGCAGCCTACCCGGGCGGGGGGTCGAGACCCAGTACTTC. Its translation: CASSLPGRGVETQYF.

This chain uses TRBV6-5 with TRBJ1-2, with 7 bases lining up with TRBD1. Trimming took 2 bases from V and 8 from J; bases not matched to a gene: 5. CDR3 length: 13 amino acids. Per germline, CDR1 MNHEY and CDR2 SVGAGI. The chain's CDR3 is CASSYLAGGGYTF. The CDR3 nucleotides are TGTGCCAGCAGTTACCTTGCAGGGGGAGGCTACACCTTC.

This clonotype was seen many times. V usage is TRBV4-3 and J usage is TRBJ2-4; 9 bases map to TRBD1. Per germline, CDR1 LGHNA and CDR2 YSLEER. This CDR3 contains 13 residues. V gave up 4 bases and J gave up 5 bases; unmatched junction bases: 0. The CDR3 reads CASSRDRENIQYF. CDR3 in DNA: TGCGCCAGCAGCCGGGACAGGGAAAACATTCAGTACTTC.

This clonotype was detected many times. J is TRBJ1-1 and V is TRBV21-1; no check of the table's D call, TRBD1, against the DNA was made. TRBV21-1 has pseudogene status. The CDR3 has 16 residues. This CDR3 reads CASSPDGQGSGTEAFF. The DNA of the CDR3 is TGTGCCAGCAGCCCCGACGGGCAGGGTTCGGGGACTGAAGCTTTCTTT.

Many counts were recorded for this clonotype. The rearrangement joins TRBV20-1 to TRBJ1-1, with 9 bases aligning to TRBD1. The CDR3 contains 14 residues. Trimming at V came to 3 bases and at J to 9 bases, leaving 11 bases not matched to a gene. The germline V gene encodes CDR1 DFQATT and CDR2 SNEGSKA (reference sequence). The chain's CDR3 is CSARRDRAWEKAFF. The CDR3 DNA is TGCAGTGCTAGGAGGGACAGGGCATGGGAGAAAGCTTTCTTT.

The chain uses TRBV5-8 and TRBJ1-3; D is possibly TRBD1 (6 bases). Per germline, CDR1 SGHTS and CDR2 YDEGEE. Trimming removed 0 bases at V and 4 bases at J, with 17 bases between. The CDR3 covers 17 residues. The CDR3 reads CASSLAGTIRPGNTIYF. As DNA, the CDR3 is TGTGCCAGCAGCTTGGCCGGGACAATCAGGCCCGGAAACACCATATATTTT.

This clonotype was counted at least ten times. The rearrangement links TRBV20-1 to TRBJ2-7; D is unresolved. V lost 0 bases and J lost 2, with 8 bases in between. CDR1 DFQATT and CDR2 SNEGSKA come from the germline V gene (reference sequence). The CDR3 extends over 13 amino acids. The chain's CDR3 is CSARDAVTYEQYV. Written as DNA, the CDR3 is TGCAGTGCTAGAGATGCGGTGACCTACGAGCAGTACGTC.

This clonotype turned up a few times. This chain links TRBV4-1 with TRBJ1-6; D is ambiguous. Germline V gene data show CDR1 as MGHRA and CDR2 as YSYEKL. The CDR3 is 14 residues long. Trimming pared 0 bases from V and 4 bases from J, leaving 4 bases between. CDR3 region: CASSQEGYNSPLHF. CDR3 in DNA: TGCGCCAGCAGCCAAGAAGGGTATAATTCACCCCTCCACTTT.

The V call is TRBV7-2, the J call TRBJ2-7, with 8 bases lining up with TRBD2. Germline V gives CDR1 SGHTA, CDR2 FQGNSA. Germline trimming cut 4 bases from V and 2 bases from J; bases unmatched to any gene: 4. The CDR3 length is 14 residues. The CDR3 protein is CASSSQRGTYEQYF. The CDR3, as DNA: TGTGCCAGCAGCTCCCAGCGGGGGACCTACGAGCAGTACTTC.

This clonotype was seen repeatedly, ten times or more. The chain has TRBV10-2 and TRBJ1-3; no definite D call. V was pared by 5 bases and J by 4 bases, with 3 bases between. The germline V gene has CDR1 WSHSY and CDR2 SAAADI. The length of the CDR3 is 11 residues. For the CDR3, the DNA is TGCGCCAGCAGTAACGGAAACACCATATATTTT. This codes for CASSNGNTIYF.